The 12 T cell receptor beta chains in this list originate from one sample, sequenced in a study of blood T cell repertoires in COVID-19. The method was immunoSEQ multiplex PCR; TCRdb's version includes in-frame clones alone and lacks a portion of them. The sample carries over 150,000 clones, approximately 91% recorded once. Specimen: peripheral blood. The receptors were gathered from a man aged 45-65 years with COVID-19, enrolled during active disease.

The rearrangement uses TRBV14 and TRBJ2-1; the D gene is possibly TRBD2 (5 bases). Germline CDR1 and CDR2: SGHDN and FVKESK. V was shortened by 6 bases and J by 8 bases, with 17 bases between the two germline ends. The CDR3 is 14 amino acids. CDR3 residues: CASSPVLSEDEQFF. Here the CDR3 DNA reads TGTGCCAGCAGTCCCGTCCTTAGCGAGGATGAGCAGTTCTTC. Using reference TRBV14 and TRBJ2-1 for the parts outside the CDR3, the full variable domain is EAGVTQFPSHSVIEKGQTVTLRCDPISGHDNLYWYRRVMGKEIKFLLHFVKESKQDESGMPNNRFLAERTGGTYSTLKVQPAELEDSGVYFCASSPVLSEDEQFFGPGTRLTVL.

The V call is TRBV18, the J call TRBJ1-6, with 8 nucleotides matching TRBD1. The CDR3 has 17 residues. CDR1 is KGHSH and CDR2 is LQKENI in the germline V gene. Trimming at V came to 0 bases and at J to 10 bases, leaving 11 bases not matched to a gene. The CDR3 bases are TGTGCCAGCTCACCACCCGGGACAGGTCCCTCACAATCACCCCTCCACTTT. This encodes CASSPPGTGPSQSPLHF.

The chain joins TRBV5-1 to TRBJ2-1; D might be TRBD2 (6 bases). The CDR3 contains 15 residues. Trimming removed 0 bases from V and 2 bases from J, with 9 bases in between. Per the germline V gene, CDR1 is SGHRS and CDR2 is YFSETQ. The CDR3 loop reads CASSLDLAPYNEQFF. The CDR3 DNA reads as TGCGCCAGCAGCTTGGATCTAGCGCCCTACAATGAGCAGTTCTTC. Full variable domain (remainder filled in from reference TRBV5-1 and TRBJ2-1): KAGVTQTPRYLIKTRGQQVTLSCSPISGHRSVSWYQQTPGQGLQFLFEYFSETQRNKGNFPGRFSGRQFSNSRSEMNVSTLELGDSALYLCASSLDLAPYNEQFFGPGTRLTVL.

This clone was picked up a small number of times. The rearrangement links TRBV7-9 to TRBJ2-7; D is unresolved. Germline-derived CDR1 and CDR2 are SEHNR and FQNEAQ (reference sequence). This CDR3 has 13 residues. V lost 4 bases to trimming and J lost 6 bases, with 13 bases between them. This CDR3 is CASSSAAAGEQYF. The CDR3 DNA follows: TGTGCCAGCAGCTCCGCCGCGGCCGGCGAGCAGTACTTC.

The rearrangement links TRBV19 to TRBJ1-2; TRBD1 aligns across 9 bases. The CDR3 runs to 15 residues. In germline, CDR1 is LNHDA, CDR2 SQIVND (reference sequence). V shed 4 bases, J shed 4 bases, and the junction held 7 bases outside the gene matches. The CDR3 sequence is CASSTGDRVLYGYTF. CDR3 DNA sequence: TGTGCCAGTAGTACCGGGGACAGGGTCCTCTATGGCTACACCTTC.

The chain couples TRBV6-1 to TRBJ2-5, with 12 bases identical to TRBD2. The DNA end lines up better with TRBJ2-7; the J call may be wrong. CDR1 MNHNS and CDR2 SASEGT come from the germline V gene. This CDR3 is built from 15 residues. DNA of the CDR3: TGTGCCAGCAGTGAAGGGACTAGCGGGGCCTACGAGCAGTACTTC. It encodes CASSEGTSGAYEQYF.

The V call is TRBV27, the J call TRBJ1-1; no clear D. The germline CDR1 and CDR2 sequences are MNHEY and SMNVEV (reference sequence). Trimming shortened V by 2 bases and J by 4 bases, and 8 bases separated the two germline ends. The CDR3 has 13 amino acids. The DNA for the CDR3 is TGTGCCAGCAGTTTAGGGCTCGCCACTGAAGCTTTCTTT. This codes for CASSLGLATEAFF.

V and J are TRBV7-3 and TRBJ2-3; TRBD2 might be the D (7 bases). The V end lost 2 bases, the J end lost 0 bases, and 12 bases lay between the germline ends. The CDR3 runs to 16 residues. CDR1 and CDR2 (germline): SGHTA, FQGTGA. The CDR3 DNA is TGTGCCAGCAGCTTACACGCGGGGGCTAGCACAGATACGCAGTATTTT. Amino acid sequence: CASSLHAGASTDTQYF. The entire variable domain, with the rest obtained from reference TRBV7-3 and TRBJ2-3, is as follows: GAGVSQTPSNKVTEKGKYVELRCDPISGHTALYWYRQSLGQGPEFLIYFQGTGAADDSGLPNDRFFAVRPEGSVSTLKIQRTERGDSAVYLCASSLHAGASTDTQYFGPGTRLTVL.

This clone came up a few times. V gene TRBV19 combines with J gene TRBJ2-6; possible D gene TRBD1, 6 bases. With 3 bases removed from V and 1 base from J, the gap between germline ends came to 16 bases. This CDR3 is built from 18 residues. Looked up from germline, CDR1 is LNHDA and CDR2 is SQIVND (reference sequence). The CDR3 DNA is TGTGCCAGTAGTATTTGGAGCAGGGGAAGGTCTGGGGCCAACGTCCTGACTTTC. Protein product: CASSIWSRGRSGANVLTF.

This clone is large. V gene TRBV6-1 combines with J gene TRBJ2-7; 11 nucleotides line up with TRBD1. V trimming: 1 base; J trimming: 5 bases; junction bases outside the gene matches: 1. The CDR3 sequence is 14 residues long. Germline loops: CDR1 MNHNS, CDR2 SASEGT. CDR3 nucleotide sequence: TGTGCCAGCAGTGAAGGGACAGGGGGCGACGAGCAGTACTTC. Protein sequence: CASSEGTGGDEQYF.

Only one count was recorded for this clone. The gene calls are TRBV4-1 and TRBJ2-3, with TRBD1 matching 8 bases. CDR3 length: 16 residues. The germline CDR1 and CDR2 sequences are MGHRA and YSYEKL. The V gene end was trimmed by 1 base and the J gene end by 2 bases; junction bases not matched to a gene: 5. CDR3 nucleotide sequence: TGCGCCAGCAGCCAAGTGGGACAGGTCCTCACAGATACGCAGTATTTT. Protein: CASSQVGQVLTDTQYF.

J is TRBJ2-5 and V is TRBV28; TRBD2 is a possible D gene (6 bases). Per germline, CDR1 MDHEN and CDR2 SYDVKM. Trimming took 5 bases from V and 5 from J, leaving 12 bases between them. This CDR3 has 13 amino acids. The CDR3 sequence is CASSLGGRETQYF. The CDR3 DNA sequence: TGTGCCAGCAGTCTCGGGGGACGGGAGACCCAGTACTTC.